This entry lists 28 T cell receptor beta chains sequenced from one sample in a study of blood T cell repertoires in COVID-19. Repertoires were generated with immunoSEQ multiplex PCR, while TCRdb's copy carries only in-frame clones and drops some. The sample shows 250,000 to 300,000 clones, more than 75% of them seen only once. Sequencing input: peripheral blood. Every receptor here comes from a woman aged 40 to 50 who had recovered from COVID-19.

This chain uses TRBV19 with TRBJ2-5, with D possibly being TRBD2 (7 bases). V was trimmed by 7 bases and J by 1 base, leaving 16 bases between them. The CDR3 extends over 15 amino acids. From germline, CDR1 is LNHDA and CDR2 SQIVND (reference sequence). CDR3 residues: CASTDRGASQETQYF. CDR3 coding DNA: TGTGCCAGTACCGACCGGGGGGCCAGCCAAGAGACCCAGTACTTC.

The chain's CDR3 is CASRVGRGGEQYV. CDR3 in DNA: TGCGCCAGCAGGGTCGGGAGGGGAGGGGAGCAGTACGTC. The rearrangement uses TRBV10-2 and TRBJ2-7, with 8 bases that match TRBD2. V shed 6 bases and J 7 bases; nucleotides not matched to a gene: 8. The germline gives CDR1 WSHSY, CDR2 SAAADI. The CDR3 has 13 amino acids.

V gene TRBV18 combines with J gene TRBJ2-5; D not resolved. CDR1 is KGHSH, CDR2 LQKENI, per germline. Between the trimmed V and J ends, which lost 5 bases and 3 bases, there was a span of 10 bases. This CDR3 is built from 13 residues. The CDR3, as DNA: TGTGCCAGCTCATCGAGTCCAAAAGAGACCCAGTACTTC. It specifies CASSSSPKETQYF.

This chain joins TRBV7-8 and TRBJ2-7; D is unresolved. This CDR3 is 13 amino acids long. V lost 1 base, J lost 4 bases, and 8 bases lay in between. In germline, CDR1 is SGHVS, CDR2 FQNEAQ. CDR3 coding DNA: TGTGCCAGCAGCTTAGTCTTGGAGTACGAGCAGTACTTC. It encodes CASSLVLEYEQYF.

CDR3 region: CAGEGGDYEQYV. DNA of the CDR3: TGCGCCGGAGAGGGTGGGGACTACGAGCAGTACGTC. This rearrangement joins TRBV23-1 to TRBJ2-7; D perhaps matches TRBD2 (5 bases). TRBV23-1 carries the ORF label, with uncertain function. The CDR3 length is 12 residues. Trimming left V 11 bases short and J 3 bases short, with 14 bases between.

This chain links TRBV30 with TRBJ1-4; TRBD1 aligns across 9 bases. Trimming at V came to 3 bases and at J to 3 bases, leaving 5 bases not matched to a gene. The CDR3 extends over 15 amino acids. CDR1 GTSNPN and CDR2 SVGIG come from the germline V gene (reference sequence). The CDR3 bases are TGTGCCTGGAGATCACAGGGGGCGTCTAATGAAAAACTGTTTTTT. Encoded protein: CAWRSQGASNEKLFF.

This clone was recorded a few times. The chain has TRBV14 and TRBJ1-1; perhaps TRBD1 as D (6 bases). The CDR3 length is 15 residues. Trimming shortened V by 4 bases and J by 7 bases, and 19 bases separated the two germline ends. The germline V gene has CDR1 SGHDN and CDR2 FVKESK. Here the CDR3 reads CASSPEGGMGGEAFF. The CDR3 DNA reads TGTGCCAGCAGCCCCGAGGGGGGGATGGGGGGTGAAGCTTTCTTT.

The V and J genes are TRBV7-8 and TRBJ1-2; 9 nucleotides line up with TRBD1. This CDR3 region has 13 residues. Germline V lookup: CDR1 SGHVS, CDR2 FQNEAQ. Trimming at V came to 7 bases and at J to 5 bases, leaving 5 bases not matched to a gene. The CDR3: CASNPGQGYGYTF. The CDR3 DNA reads TGTGCCAGCAACCCCGGACAGGGGTATGGCTACACCTTC.

J is TRBJ2-1 and V is TRBV24-1; 7 nucleotides agree with TRBD2. V trimming: 4 bases; J trimming: 4 bases; junction bases outside the gene matches: 9. The CDR3 runs to 16 residues. Germline CDR1 KGHDR, CDR2 SFDVKD. CDR3 sequence reads: CATSDRSGMIYNEQFF. The CDR3 region has the DNA TGTGCCACCAGTGACCGGAGCGGGATGATTTACAATGAGCAGTTCTTC.

V and J are TRBV25-1 and TRBJ2-5; a possible D gene is TRBD1 (6 bases). Per the germline V gene, CDR1 is MGHDK and CDR2 is SYGVNS. The CDR3 consists of 16 residues. V was pared by 2 bases and J by 0 bases, with 13 bases between. As DNA, the CDR3 is TGTGCCAGCAGTGAAGGGCAGGGGTCGTACCAAGAGACCCAGTACTTC. Its protein is CASSEGQGSYQETQYF.

The CDR3 nucleotides read TGTGCCAGCAGCTTAATGTCAGGGGCCCACTACGAGCAGTACTTC. This gives the protein CASSLMSGAHYEQYF. The V call is TRBV7-3, the J call TRBJ2-7, with D perhaps TRBD1 (6 bases). The CDR3 consists of 15 residues. The V gene lost 1 base and the J gene lost 3 bases, with 13 bases spanning the gap. Per the germline V gene, CDR1 is SGHTA and CDR2 is FQGTGA.

This clone was found once. The chain has TRBV6-2 or TRBV6-3 and TRBJ1-2; no reliable D call. V lost 4 bases and J lost 3, with 9 bases in between. Germline-derived CDR1 and CDR2 are MNHEY and SVGEGT. The CDR3 is 13 residues long. DNA for the CDR3: TGTGCCAGCAGTTCTACGGGTTACTATGGCTACACCTTC. Protein sequence: CASSSTGYYGYTF.

The chain has TRBV4-1 and TRBJ2-3; 13 bases match TRBD2. Germline-derived CDR1 and CDR2 are MGHRA and YSYEKL. This CDR3 comprises 17 residues. The J segment lost 2 bases and the V segment lost 4 bases, leaving 6 bases of the junction unmatched. The CDR3 DNA reads as TGCGCCAGCAGCCCGGGACTAGCGGGAATCCTCACAGATACGCAGTATTTT. Its translation: CASSPGLAGILTDTQYF.

V and J are TRBV10-3 and TRBJ2-1, with TRBD2 matching over 13 bases. CDR1 ENHRY and CDR2 SYGVKD come from the germline V gene. The CDR3 covers 15 residues. Losses at the gene ends were 6 bases for V and 8 bases for J; bases not matched to a gene: 7. CDR3 bases: TGTGCCATCAGGAAACTAGCGGGAGGGCCGGATGAGCAGTTCTTC. Protein product: CAIRKLAGGPDEQFF.

About this clone: This specimen includes other DNA sequences encoding the same CDR3. The chain joins TRBV30 to TRBJ2-7; D is ambiguous. CDR3 size: 12 residues. With 4 bases removed from V and 4 bases from J, the gap between germline ends came to 11 bases. Germline V lookup: CDR1 GTSNPN, CDR2 SVGIG (reference sequence). CDR3 coding DNA: TGTGCCTGGACTTCGGGTGGGTACGAGCAGTACTTC. It translates to CAWTSGGYEQYF.

The chain couples TRBV18 to TRBJ1-5; D might be TRBD1 (5 bases). Germline V CDR1 and CDR2: KGHSH, LQKENI. The V gene lost 3 bases and the J gene lost 1 base, with 10 bases spanning the gap. The CDR3 spans 15 residues. Written as DNA, the CDR3 is TGTGCCAGCTCACCGGGGGGAGGAAGCAATCAGCCCCAGCATTTT. It specifies CASSPGGGSNQPQHF.

The V call is TRBV6-5, the J call TRBJ2-5; D may be TRBD2 (6 bases). V lost 7 bases to trimming and J lost 2 bases, with 17 bases between them. The CDR3 runs 15 residues. Per germline, CDR1 MNHEY and CDR2 SVGAGI. CDR3 nucleotide sequence: TGTGCCAGCACCAAGACTAGGGGTTGGCAAGAGACCCAGTACTTC. It yields the protein CASTKTRGWQETQYF.

The chain combines TRBV6-2 or TRBV6-3 with TRBJ1-4; D is uncertain. The germline V and J ends were trimmed by 6 bases and 8 bases, with 16 bases remaining between them. The CDR3 totals 14 residues. Germline CDR1 and CDR2: MNHEY and SVGEGT. In nucleotides, the CDR3 is TGTGCCAGCAGCCCCGCGGGAGTGACGGAAAAACTGTTTTTT. This encodes CASSPAGVTEKLFF.

V and J are TRBV30 and TRBJ2-7; 8 nucleotides agree with TRBD2. CDR3 length equals 14 residues. With V trimmed by 5 bases and J by 5 bases, 11 bases remained unmatched. Germline V lookup: CDR1 GTSNPN, CDR2 SVGIG (reference sequence). CDR3 residues: CAWGTGTSPHEQYF. The CDR3 DNA is TGTGCCTGGGGGACGGGGACTAGTCCCCACGAGCAGTACTTC.

The rearrangement uses TRBV7-2 and TRBJ1-2; TRBD1 might be the D (5 bases). There are 14 residues in the CDR3. V lost 3 bases and J lost 5, with 13 bases in between. The germline gives CDR1 SGHTA, CDR2 FQGNSA. CDR3 region: CASSLGPGGYGYTF. In DNA form, the CDR3 reads TGTGCCAGCAGCTTGGGGCCCGGGGGGTATGGCTACACCTTC.

The chain joins TRBV24-1 to TRBJ1-1, with 7 bases lining up with TRBD1. The trim removed 7 bases at V and 0 bases at J, leaving 7 bases unmatched. Per the germline V gene, CDR1 is KGHDR and CDR2 is SFDVKD. CDR3 length: 15 residues. The chain's CDR3 is CATRSRQGLNTEAFF. Here the CDR3 DNA reads TGTGCCACCAGGAGCCGACAGGGCCTGAACACTGAAGCTTTCTTT.

The chain links TRBV29-1 to TRBJ1-2, with TRBD1 matching 8 bases. V was pared by 4 bases and J by 2 bases, with 6 bases of the junction left unmatched. This CDR3 is built from 14 residues. Germline CDR1 and CDR2: SQVTM and ANQGSEA. This CDR3 is CSVVIQGANYGYTF. The CDR3 DNA sequence: TGCAGCGTTGTTATCCAGGGGGCGAACTATGGCTACACCTTC. Combining the CDR3 with reference TRBV29-1 and TRBJ1-2 gives the whole variable domain SAVISQKPSRDICQRGTSLTIQCQVDSQVTMMFWYRQQPGQSLTLIATANQGSEATYESGFVIDKFPISRPNLTFSTLTVSNMSPEDSSIYLCSVVIQGANYGYTFGSGTRLTVV.

The chain is built from TRBV7-9 and TRBJ2-4, with 9 nucleotides matching TRBD2. This CDR3 contains 17 residues. Germline loops: CDR1 SEHNR, CDR2 FQNEAQ (reference sequence). Trimming took 1 base from V and 2 from J; bases not matched to a gene: 6. The CDR3, as DNA: TGTGCCAGCAGCTTAGGGGTAGCGGGAGAGACCAAAAACATTCAGTACTTC. This sequence encodes CASSLGVAGETKNIQYF.

This clone was detected only once. The rearrangement joins TRBV19 to TRBJ2-2, with a possible D match to TRBD2 (5 bases). The V end lost 3 bases, the J end lost 4 bases, and 12 bases lay between the germline ends. From germline, CDR1 is LNHDA and CDR2 SQIVND (reference sequence). The CDR3 contains 15 residues. CDR3 region: CASSMPERSTGELFF. The CDR3 DNA is TGTGCCAGTAGTATGCCGGAGCGGAGCACCGGGGAGCTGTTTTTT.

The chain employs TRBV9 and TRBJ2-1; D possibly corresponds to TRBD2 (6 bases). The V gene's germline CDR1 is SGDLS and CDR2 YYNGEE. Trimming took off 3 bases at V and 10 bases at J, with 17 bases between the two ends. CDR3 size: 14 residues. The CDR3 here is CASSAVSGSGEQFF. DNA of the CDR3: TGTGCCAGCAGCGCCGTCAGCGGGTCGGGGGAGCAGTTCTTC.

Points on this clone: The junction and the germline gene differ at one end; a read error may be behind it. CDR3 nucleotides: TGTGCTAGCAGCTCTGGGACAGGGGCTGGAAACACCATATATTTT. It is translated as CASSSGTGAGNTIYF. This chain uses TRBV7-7 with TRBJ1-3; 10 positions agree with TRBD1. Per germline, CDR1 SSHAT and CDR2 FNYEAQ (reference sequence). The CDR3 has 15 residues.

The chain couples TRBV19 to TRBJ2-7; no definite D call. Per germline, CDR1 LNHDA and CDR2 SQIVND (reference sequence). V lost 2 bases to trimming and J lost 2 bases, with 10 bases between them. The CDR3 spans 14 residues. The CDR3 sequence: CASSILGVTYEQYF. DNA for the CDR3: TGTGCCAGTAGTATATTAGGAGTTACCTACGAGCAGTACTTC.

This clone was counted between two and nine times. The chain is built from TRBV4-3 and TRBJ2-3, with 9 bases aligning to TRBD1. Unmatched junction bases numbered 17, after V lost 5 bases and J lost 5 bases. Per germline, CDR1 LGHNA and CDR2 YSLEER. CDR3 length: 18 residues. CDR3 sequence reads: CASSTSLSWDRVGDTQYF. The CDR3, as DNA: TGCGCCAGCAGCACATCACTGTCCTGGGACAGGGTGGGAGATACGCAGTATTTT.